These 20 T cell receptor beta chains were all obtained from the same sample, sequenced in a study of T-cell memory formation after mild COVID-19. Each CDR3 protein is one row after TCRdb ran MiXCR on the 5' RACE reads. Of roughly 300,000 distinct CDR3 sequences listed, approximately 7.6% are singletons. The sequencing input was PBMCs or a T cell subset sorted from them (not recorded which). All receptors come from a man younger than 30 who had mild COVID-19 (a few samples of this study predate the infection). Cell type and time point are not known.

The chain has TRBV14 and TRBJ2-2, with D perhaps TRBD1 or TRBD2 (5 bases each). The CDR3 runs to 16 residues. Germline values: CDR1 SGHDN, CDR2 FVKESK. Trimming pared 3 bases from V and 6 bases from J, leaving 17 bases between. CDR3 region: CASSHRGVVVSGELFF. DNA for the CDR3: TGTGCCAGCAGCCATCGAGGGGTGGTCGTATCCGGGGAGCTGTTTTTT.

The chain couples TRBV21-1 to TRBJ2-7. TRBV21-1 counts as a pseudogene. This CDR3 has 14 amino acids. The CDR3 sequence: CASSKGLDSYEQYV. In DNA form, the CDR3 reads TGTGCCAGCAGCAAGGGGTTAGACTCCTACGAGCAGTACGTC.

This clonotype has ten or more counts. CDR3 sequence reads: CASSPGQGPTYEQYV. DNA of the CDR3: TGTGCCAGCAGTCCGGGACAGGGGCCCACCTACGAGCAGTACGTC. This rearrangement joins TRBV28 to TRBJ2-7, with 10 bases matching TRBD1. CDR3 length: 15 residues. The ends lost 5 bases at V and 2 bases at J; junction bases unmatched: 6. The germline gives CDR1 MDHEN, CDR2 SYDVKM.

In this sample, this clonotype turned up many times. The chain couples TRBV7-8 to TRBJ2-1; no clear D gene. Deletions cut 1 base from V and 6 bases from J, with 16 bases between. Germline V gene lookup returns CDR1 SGHVS and CDR2 FQNEAQ. The CDR3 loop spans 16 amino acids. CDR3 bases: TGTGCCAGCAGCTTAGTTGTACTTACACGGGCCAATGAGCAGTTCTTC. It is translated as CASSLVVLTRANEQFF.

This clonotype has more than one count but fewer than ten. This chain connects TRBV5-1 to TRBJ2-2; D unresolved. The length of the CDR3 is 15 residues. V was shortened by 0 bases and J by 3 bases, with 9 bases between the two germline ends. In germline, CDR1 is SGHRS, CDR2 YFSETQ. This CDR3 is CASSLGSTDTGELFF. The CDR3 region has the DNA TGCGCCAGCAGCTTGGGGAGTACAGACACCGGGGAGCTGTTTTTT.

The chain carries TRBV11-2 and TRBJ2-2; D possibly corresponds to TRBD1 (6 bases). CDR1 and CDR2 (germline): SGHAT, FQNNGV. Trimming left V 7 bases short and J 6 bases short, with 12 bases between. The CDR3 totals 13 residues. Written as DNA, the CDR3 is TGTGCCAGCACCATTCAGGGGCCCGGGGAGCTGTTTTTT. Translated: CASTIQGPGELFF.

This clonotype was recorded a few times. The gene calls are TRBV5-1 and TRBJ2-3, with D unresolved. CDR3 length equals 14 residues. V dropped 0 bases and J dropped 4 bases, with 9 bases sitting between them. Germline assignment: CDR1 SGHRS and CDR2 YFSETQ. The CDR3 nucleotides read TGCGCCAGCAGCTTGGCTCTCCTCTCAGATACGCAGTATTTT. Residues: CASSLALLSDTQYF. Looking up the rest from reference TRBV5-1 and TRBJ2-3 gives the full variable domain: KAGVTQTPRYLIKTRGQQVTLSCSPISGHRSVSWYQQTPGQGLQFLFEYFSETQRNKGNFPGRFSGRQFSNSRSEMNVSTLELGDSALYLCASSLALLSDTQYFGPGTRLTVL.

This clonotype was seen many times. This rearrangement joins TRBV29-1 to TRBJ2-2, with 7 bases identical to TRBD1. Germline V gene sequence: CDR1 SQVTM, CDR2 ANQGSEA. The V and J ends lost 6 bases and 4 bases, in that order; junction bases with no gene match: 5. This CDR3 has 13 residues. The CDR3 reads CSVYRGGTGELFF. Written as DNA, the CDR3 is TGCAGCGTGTACAGGGGTGGCACCGGGGAGCTGTTTTTT.

The genes are TRBV3-1 and TRBJ2-7, with D perhaps given as TRBD1 or TRBD2 (5 bases each). Deletions cut 4 bases from V and 4 bases from J, with 14 bases between. Germline assignment: CDR1 LGHDT and CDR2 YNNKEL (reference sequence). The CDR3 runs 14 residues. CDR3 loop: CASSLSGTHYEQYF. Here the CDR3 DNA reads TGTGCCAGCAGCCTCTCCGGGACCCATTACGAGCAGTACTTC.

The chain uses TRBV7-2 and TRBJ2-5; 10 nucleotides agree with TRBD2. The germline V gene has CDR1 SGHTA and CDR2 FQGNSA. The CDR3 spans 16 residues. V lost 1 base, J lost 5 bases, and 7 bases stayed unmatched. CDR3 nucleotide sequence: TGTGCCAGCAGCTTAGTAAGGACTAGCGGCGTGGAGACCCAGTACTTC. It codes for CASSLVRTSGVETQYF.

This clonotype came up many times. The chain is built from TRBV12-3 or TRBV12-4 and TRBJ2-2; D possibly corresponds to TRBD1 (5 bases). The CDR3 extends over 12 amino acids. Trimming removed 11 bases from V and 5 bases from J, with 12 bases in between. The chain's CDR3 is CALGKGTGELFF. CDR3 in DNA: TGTGCCCTGGGAAAGGGGACCGGGGAGCTGTTTTTT.

The genes are TRBV10-1 and TRBJ2-1; D unclear. The V end was cut by 6 bases, the J end by 10 bases, with 10 bases between. The CDR3 has 11 residues. CDR1 and CDR2 from the germline V gene are WNHNN and SYGVQD (reference sequence). CDR3 sequence: CASSGPREQFF. CDR3 DNA sequence: TGCGCCAGCAGCGGGCCTAGGGAGCAGTTCTTC.

The rearrangement uses TRBV6-2 or TRBV6-3 and TRBJ2-4; a possible D gene is TRBD1 (5 bases). The CDR3 totals 16 residues. V lost 10 bases to trimming and J lost 0 bases, with 19 bases between them. Germline V gives CDR1 MNHEY, CDR2 SVGEGT. The CDR3 here is CATLAEGVLAKNIQYF. In nucleotides, the CDR3 is TGTGCCACCCTTGCAGAAGGGGTCCTAGCCAAAAACATTCAGTACTTC.

This clonotype was observed a handful of times. The chain recombines TRBV21-1 with TRBJ1-1; the D call of TRBD1 is as the table states it, not checked on the DNA. TRBV21-1 is a documented pseudogene. The CDR3 is 15 residues long. The CDR3 loop reads CATPDGRTGNTEAFF. CDR3 DNA sequence: TGTGCCACCCCTGATGGCCGGACAGGGAACACTGAAGCTTTCTTT.

V usage is TRBV7-9 and J usage is TRBJ1-1, with 11 nucleotides matching TRBD1. Trimming at V came to 5 bases and at J to 8 bases, leaving 7 bases not matched to a gene. The CDR3 spans 14 residues. CDR1 SEHNR and CDR2 FQNEAQ come from the germline V gene (reference sequence). CDR3 region: CASSPGQGEVEAFF. CDR3 sequence (DNA): TGTGCCAGCAGCCCGGGACAGGGGGAGGTGGAAGCTTTCTTT.

The chain has TRBV6-5 and TRBJ1-1; D gene unclear. The V and J ends lost 1 base and 7 bases respectively, with 13 bases between them. The CDR3 covers 14 residues. The germline gives CDR1 MNHEY, CDR2 SVGAGI. The CDR3 DNA reads TGTGCCAGCAGTTACTATGCCGGGGTACGTGAAGCTTTCTTT. Its protein product is CASSYYAGVREAFF.

The chain combines TRBV10-3 with TRBJ1-1, with D hard to call. Germline values: CDR1 ENHRY, CDR2 SYGVKD. This CDR3 has 11 residues. V was cut by 3 bases and J by 7 bases, with 6 bases left in between. This chain's CDR3 is CAISERSEAFF. In nucleotides, the CDR3 is TGTGCCATCAGTGAAAGGAGTGAAGCTTTCTTT.

The V gene is TRBV24-1, the J gene TRBJ2-1; D is perhaps TRBD1 (6 bases). The V gene lost 5 bases and the J gene lost 7 bases, with 8 bases spanning the gap. The CDR3 has 12 residues. The germline gives CDR1 KGHDR, CDR2 SFDVKD. The CDR3 nucleotides are TGTGCCACCAGTGCACAGGGAAATGAGCAGTTCTTC. Translating it yields CATSAQGNEQFF.

The chain employs TRBV5-1 and TRBJ2-7; 8 bases agree with TRBD2. V was clipped by 0 bases and J by 5 bases; unmatched bases: 7. The CDR3 is made up of 15 amino acids. CDR1 SGHRS and CDR2 YFSETQ come from the germline V gene. The CDR3 region has the DNA TGCGCCAGCAGCTTGGCCGGGAGGGTCTTGGACGAGCAGTACTTC. Its protein is CASSLAGRVLDEQYF.

The chain has TRBV20-1 and TRBJ2-2; the match to TRBD2 covers 9 bases. The CDR3 is 14 residues long. Germline CDR1 and CDR2: DFQATT and SNEGSKA (reference sequence). Unmatched junction bases numbered 2, after V lost 5 bases and J lost 1 base. DNA for the CDR3: TGCAGTGCTTATAGCGGGGGGAACACCGGGGAGCTGTTTTTT. Residues: CSAYSGGNTGELFF.